This TCR beta chain was sequenced for a study of OX40 agonist ivuxolimab in advanced cancers. In the study overall: All patients had ivuxolimab intravenously every 2 weeks at 0.01 to 10 mg/kg. Study-level results: Doses of 0.1 to 3.0 mg/kg were accompanied by clonal expansion of CD4+ and CD8+ blood T cells by week 6.

Data came from immunoSEQ multiplex PCR; TCRdb stores just in-frame clones and leaves some out. Among some 78,000 clones listed, 88% were seen once. This clone has just one count. Its antigen is not known. Trimming at V came to 6 bases and at J to 2 bases, leaving 3 bases not matched to a gene. The length of the CDR3 is 14 residues. Germline-derived CDR1 and CDR2 are ENHRY and SYGVKD. This TCR was recovered from an adult with an advanced solid tumor such as melanoma, head and neck, liver or kidney cancer. The V gene is TRBV10-3, the J gene TRBJ2-3, with TRBD1 matching over 9 bases. This specimen was CD4+ or CD8+ T cells sorted from blood, taken in a trial of the OX40 agonist ivuxolimab. CDR3 nucleotides: TGTGCCATCAGGCGACAGGGGGACACAGATACGCAGTATTTT. Translating gives CAIRRQGDTDTQYF.